The following is a TCR beta chain sequence with its context. Its target is unknown. Use of 60 Vbeta and 13 Jbeta primers characterized the PCR. Clones were sequenced by immunoSEQ multiplex PCR, and TCRdb holds only the in-frame ones, with some missing. There are about 76,000 clones in the sample; about four fifths occur only once, and over 10% lies in the top ten. This sample stems from a study of cytomegalovirus exposure and HLA in healthy donors. Study information: As an earlier analysis found, roughly 170 million T cells yielded about 120 million unique TCR beta sequences.

The CDR3 has 20 amino acids. Donors were nominally healthy when sampled, though unrecorded immune exposures were likely. General study results and limits: A missense variant in DCLRE1C was later tied to TCR beta V- and J-gene trimming.

This receptor was taken from a male donor in good health and CMV-seropositive. The J gene is TRBJ2-5, the V gene TRBV1; the table's D gene call, TRBD1, was not cross checked with the DNA. TRBV1 is marked as a pseudogene. Sequenced: PBMCs. The CDR3, as DNA: TGCACCAGCAGCCAAGAGGGACAGGGGACTGGAGCTTCAGCGGTTGAGACCCAGTACTTC. Protein product: CTSSQEGQGTGASAVETQYF.